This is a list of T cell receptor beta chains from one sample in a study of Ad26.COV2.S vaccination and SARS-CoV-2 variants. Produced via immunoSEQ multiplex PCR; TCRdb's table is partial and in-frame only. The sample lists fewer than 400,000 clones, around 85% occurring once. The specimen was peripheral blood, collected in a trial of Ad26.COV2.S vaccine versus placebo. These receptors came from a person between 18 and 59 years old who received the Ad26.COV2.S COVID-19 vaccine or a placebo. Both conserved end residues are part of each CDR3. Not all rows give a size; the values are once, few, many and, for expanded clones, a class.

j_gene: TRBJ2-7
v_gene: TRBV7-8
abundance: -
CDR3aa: CASSLDRSKRQYF

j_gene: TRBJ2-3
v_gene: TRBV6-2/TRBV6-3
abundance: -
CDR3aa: CASSSTQGMTQYF

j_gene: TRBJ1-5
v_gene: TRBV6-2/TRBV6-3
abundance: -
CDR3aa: CASSYNRGLRSNQPQHF

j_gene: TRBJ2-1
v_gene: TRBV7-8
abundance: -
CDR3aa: CASSLVRVRAYNEQFF

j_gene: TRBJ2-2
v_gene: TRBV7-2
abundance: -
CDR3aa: CASSRTMNTGELFF

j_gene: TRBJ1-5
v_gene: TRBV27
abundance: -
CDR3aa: CASSLGRTNQPQHF

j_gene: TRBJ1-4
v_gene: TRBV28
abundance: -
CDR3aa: CASSLPGAEEKLFF

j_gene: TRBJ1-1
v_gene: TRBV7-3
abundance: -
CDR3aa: CASSLGGGGAEAFF

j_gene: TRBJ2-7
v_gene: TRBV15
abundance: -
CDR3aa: CATSRETGVVGEQYF

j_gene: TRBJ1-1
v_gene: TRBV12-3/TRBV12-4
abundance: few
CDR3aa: CASSSIMNTEAFF

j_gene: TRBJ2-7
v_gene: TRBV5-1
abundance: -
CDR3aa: CASRGVEQYF

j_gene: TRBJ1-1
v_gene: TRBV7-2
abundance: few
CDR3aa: CASSLVRAGNTEAFF

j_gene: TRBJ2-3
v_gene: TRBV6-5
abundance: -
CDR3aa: CATGRGDSDTQYF